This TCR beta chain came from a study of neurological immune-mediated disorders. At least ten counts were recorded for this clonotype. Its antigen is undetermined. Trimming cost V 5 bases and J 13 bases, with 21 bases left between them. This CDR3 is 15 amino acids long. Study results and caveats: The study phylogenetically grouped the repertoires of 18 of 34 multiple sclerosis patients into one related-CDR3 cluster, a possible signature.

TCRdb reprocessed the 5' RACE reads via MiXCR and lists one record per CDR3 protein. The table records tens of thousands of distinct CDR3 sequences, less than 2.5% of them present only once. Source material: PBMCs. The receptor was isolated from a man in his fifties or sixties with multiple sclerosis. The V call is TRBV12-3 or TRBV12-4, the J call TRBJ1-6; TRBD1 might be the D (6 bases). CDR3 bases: TGTGCCAGCAGTAACGCCGGGACAAACACAGATCCCCTCCACTTT. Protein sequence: CASSNAGTNTDPLHF.